The 7 T cell receptor beta chains below were found in one sample sequenced in a study of T cell responses to AZD1222 COVID-19 vaccine. Generated by immunoSEQ multiplex PCR, the TCRdb table keeps only in-frame clones and is missing some. Among approximately 90,000 clones, 75% to 90% were seen once, and the ten largest hold around 5.5%. Material: peripheral blood, obtained 28 days after the second AZD1222 dose. The receptors shown here come from an adult who received the AZD1222 COVID-19 vaccine.

This chain uses TRBV5-6 with TRBJ1-1, with D unresolved. V was shortened by 4 bases and J by 3 bases, with 16 bases between the two germline ends. This CDR3 region has 15 residues. Germline CDR1 is SGHDT and CDR2 is YYEEEE. CDR3 in amino acids: CASSPAPSRDTEAFF. The CDR3 coding sequence is TGTGCCAGCAGCCCGGCTCCTTCACGGGACACTGAAGCTTTCTTT.

The chain carries TRBV7-8 and TRBJ2-7; D is tentatively TRBD1 or TRBD2 (5 bases each). CDR3 length equals 13 residues. Trimming stripped 5 bases from V and 6 bases from J, with 14 bases between. Per the germline V gene, CDR1 is SGHVS and CDR2 is FQNEAQ. The CDR3 nucleotides are TGTGCCAGCAGCAGGGGCGGGTTGGGCGAGCAGTACTTC. It translates to CASSRGGLGEQYF.

The chain carries TRBV29-1 and TRBJ1-2; D call uncertain. The CDR3 contains 11 residues. Germline CDR1 and CDR2: SQVTM and ANQGSEA. The V gene lost 6 bases and the J gene lost 6 bases, with 11 bases spanning the gap. The CDR3 region has the DNA TGCAGCGTACCCGAGCTTGATGGCTACACCTTC. Amino acids: CSVPELDGYTF.

This chain links TRBV4-1 with TRBJ1-1; 8 bases are shared with TRBD1. After removal of 4 bases from V and 2 bases from J, the junction contained 9 bases not matched to a gene. Germline assignment: CDR1 MGHRA and CDR2 YSYEKL. CDR3 size: 16 residues. This CDR3 is CASSLVPGQANTEAFF. The CDR3 DNA is TGCGCCAGCAGCCTCGTACCGGGACAGGCAAACACTGAAGCTTTCTTT.

V usage is TRBV7-2 and J usage is TRBJ1-6; D is unclear. V was clipped by 1 base and J by 10 bases, with 17 bases between them. This CDR3 spans 16 amino acids. Germline V gene sequence: CDR1 SGHTA, CDR2 FQGNSA. CDR3 region: CASSLGPTRAGSPLHF. As DNA, the CDR3 is TGTGCCAGCAGCTTAGGCCCCACACGTGCGGGATCACCCCTCCACTTT.

The chain is built from TRBV27 and TRBJ1-1; D gene unclear. This CDR3 region has 19 residues. Trimming stripped 4 bases from V and 2 bases from J, with 26 bases between. Per germline, CDR1 MNHEY and CDR2 SMNVEV (reference sequence). The CDR3 spells CASSSRALVLVPGNTEAFF. CDR3 nucleotides: TGTGCCAGCAGTTCCCGGGCCCTGGTCTTGGTCCCGGGTAACACTGAAGCTTTCTTT.

V is TRBV10-3 and J is TRBJ2-7; TRBD1 aligns across 9 bases. Germline V gene lookup returns CDR1 ENHRY and CDR2 SYGVKD. V lost 6 bases, J lost 4 bases, and 4 bases stayed unmatched. This CDR3 region has 13 residues. The CDR3 loop reads CAIREGQGYEQYF. In DNA, the CDR3 is TGTGCCATCAGAGAGGGACAGGGTTACGAGCAGTACTTC.